This T cell receptor (beta chain) is from a study of blood T cell repertoires in COVID-19 (dated by TCRdb to about 2020). With regard to the full study: Collaborator samples came from the United States, Italy and Spain and covered acute and convalescent phases of COVID-19. A freely available public database, intended as a resource for researchers studying the immune response to SARS-CoV-2, is where the repertoires were released. Where available, HLA class I and class II types were taken from metadata supplied by the sample provider and were not determined by assay-based typing. Samples were obtained from the ongoing ImmuneRACE study (first 160 participants) and from 1,200 or so subjects provided by 6 global collaborators. Nearly every sample came with metadata listing a de-identified subject ID, COVID-19 status, age in years and sex. The dataset comprised deeply sampled blood TCRbeta repertoires from subjects exposed to, actively infected with, or recovered from COVID-19. The material from the prospective study consisted of cDNA or gDNA derived from T cells, B-cell-depleted T cells, or PBMCs.

CDR1 and CDR2 were assigned from the germline V gene as MGHRA and YSYEKL. Trimming accounts for 0 bases at V and 6 bases at J, while the number of junction bases matched to no gene is 4. From the cysteine up to the phenylalanine, the CDR3 has a length of 15 residues. The only DNA kept is the CDR3, 45 bases in frame from the first base. TCRbeta CDR3 regions were amplified from genomic DNA by means of the immunoSEQ Assay, a bias-controlled multiplex PCR. On the authors' methods: Nucleated cell counts per sample were estimated from amplification of reference gene primers within the assay. Sequence reads were collapsed and filtered to measure the absolute abundance of every unique TCRbeta CDR3 rearrangement. Productive Simpson clonality was computed per sample as the square root of Simpson's diversity index over productive rearrangements. In its TCRdb copy, this immuneACCESS table keeps in-frame sequences only and misses some clones. Where compared with another copy, unresolved V genes explain less than half of these, and the others have no known cause. That table is the source of V, J and clone size, and D and trimming were worked out from the DNA. Within this sample are hundreds of thousands of clones, with roughly nine tenths of them counted one time only. Less than 2.5% of the sample lies in the top ten.

The study at large found these results: How much clinical and demographic metadata was included differed by source and by participant, and the metadata was provided uncurated.

Participants in the prospective study were aged roughly 18 to 100 years, lived in under 30 United States geographic areas, and enrolled through a virtual design. In the prospective study, cohorts were assigned on the basis of participant-reported clinical history obtained from a screening survey and a study questionnaire. Recovered participants in ImmuneRACE Cohort 3 were defined by two consecutive negative NP/OP PCR tests, clearance by a healthcare professional, or resolution of symptoms. In the prospective study, mobile phlebotomists collected whole blood, serum and a nasopharyngeal or oropharyngeal swab from each participant. Additional blood draws and questionnaires over an approximately 2-month period could optionally be provided by prospective study participants. Blood samples from the prospective study were shipped frozen or at room temperature prior to DNA extraction. Notes on this clone: Its cognate antigen has yet to be identified. Base qualities are missing; no much larger clone stands one base away.

The sequence was collected from a woman younger than 35 who had recovered from COVID-19. The chain joins TRBV4-1 to TRBJ2-2, with 7 bases matching TRBD1. The sample consisted of PBMCs or T cells enriched from blood (not recorded which). The DNA sequence is as follows: TGCGCCAGCAGCCAAGATGACAGGGTAGCCGGGGAGCTGTTTTTT. Protein translation: CASSQDDRVAGELFF.